These 19 T cell receptor beta chains share one sample of origin, sequenced in a study of T cells after yellow fever vaccination. TCRdb itself ran the 5' RACE reads through MiXCR, one entry per CDR3 protein. The table has roughly 520,000 distinct CDR3 sequences, 20% to 25% seen once. This specimen consisted of PBMCs, obtained 21 days after the first yellow fever vaccination. These receptors were obtained from a man younger than 35 who received the YFV17D yellow fever vaccine.

The rearrangement links TRBV12-3 or TRBV12-4 to TRBJ2-5; a possible D gene is TRBD1 (5 bases). V shed 6 bases and J shed 0 bases, with 20 bases lying between them. The CDR3 is 17 residues long. The CDR3 region is CASSYGHNPGYQETQYF. The CDR3 nucleotides read TGTGCCAGCAGCTATGGACACAACCCCGGGTACCAAGAGACCCAGTACTTC.

This clonotype was found many times. The chain employs TRBV12-3 or TRBV12-4 and TRBJ2-3; 14 positions match TRBD2. The CDR3 length is 16 residues. Trimming took 6 bases from V and 8 from J; bases not matched to a gene: 10. CDR3 region: CASSSRTSGGRGTQYF. In nucleotides, the CDR3 is TGTGCCAGCAGCTCCCGGACTAGCGGGGGGCGGGGTACGCAGTATTTT.

The chain is built from TRBV29-1 and TRBJ1-1; the D gene is possibly TRBD1 (5 bases). The V and J ends lost 7 bases and 0 bases respectively, with 12 bases between them. CDR1 SQVTM and CDR2 ANQGSEA come from the germline V gene. There are 13 residues in the CDR3. The CDR3 sequence: CSAKKGVNTEAFF. CDR3 sequence (DNA): TGCAGCGCTAAAAAAGGGGTGAACACTGAAGCTTTCTTT.

This clonotype has at least ten counts. V usage is TRBV5-1 and J usage is TRBJ1-1; D is uncertain. Germline assignment: CDR1 SGHRS and CDR2 YFSETQ. V lost 0 bases, J lost 7 bases, and 4 bases lay in between. The CDR3 contains 11 residues. The CDR3 is CASSLGLEAFF. In DNA form, the CDR3 reads TGCGCCAGCAGCTTGGGTCTTGAAGCTTTCTTT.

The rearrangement uses TRBV20-1 and TRBJ1-5; perhaps TRBD1 as D (6 bases). The CDR3 spans 14 residues. CDR1 is DFQATT and CDR2 is SNEGSKA in the germline V gene (reference sequence). The V gene lost 3 bases and the J gene lost 4 bases, with 13 bases spanning the gap. CDR3 amino acids: CSASGVQGNQPQHF. CDR3 sequence (DNA): TGCAGTGCTAGCGGGGTGCAGGGGAATCAGCCCCAGCATTTT.

The J gene is TRBJ1-6, the V gene TRBV5-1; possibly TRBD1 for D (5 bases). Germline V CDR1 and CDR2: SGHRS, YFSETQ. Between the trimmed V and J ends, which lost 2 bases and 8 bases, there was a span of 20 bases. The CDR3 loop spans 17 amino acids. This chain's CDR3 is CASSLGISAGLDSPLHF. In DNA form, the CDR3 reads TGCGCCAGCAGCTTAGGTATCTCCGCAGGGCTGGATTCACCCCTCCACTTT.

The rearrangement uses TRBV20-1 and TRBJ2-7; D may correspond to TRBD1 or TRBD2 (6 bases each). The length of the CDR3 is 14 residues. The V end lost 1 base, the J end lost 0 bases, and 10 bases lay between the germline ends. Per germline, CDR1 DFQATT and CDR2 SNEGSKA (reference sequence). Written as DNA, the CDR3 is TGCAGTGCTAGAGTCAGGGGACTCTCCTACGAGCAGTACGTC. Its protein is CSARVRGLSYEQYV.

This chain joins TRBV20-1 and TRBJ1-1; 8 bases agree with TRBD1. The CDR3 is made up of 11 amino acids. V lost 3 bases and J lost 11; bases outside the gene matches: 5. Germline V lookup: CDR1 DFQATT, CDR2 SNEGSKA (reference sequence). In DNA form, the CDR3 reads TGCAGTGCTAGCCAGGGGGCGGCGGCTTTCTTT. Translating it yields CSASQGAAAFF.

This clonotype came up once. V and J are TRBV29-1 and TRBJ2-2; TRBD1 or TRBD2 may be the D gene (6 bases each). From germline, CDR1 is SQVTM and CDR2 ANQGSEA. The CDR3 consists of 13 residues. With 4 bases removed from V and 7 bases from J, the gap between germline ends came to 13 bases. As DNA, the CDR3 is TGCAGCGTTGCCGGGGGCGGTGGCGGGGAGCTGTTTTTT. Residues: CSVAGGGGGELFF.

This chain uses TRBV6-1 with TRBJ2-7; D is perhaps TRBD2 (6 bases). Germline V gene sequence: CDR1 MNHNS, CDR2 SASEGT. This CDR3 has 13 amino acids. CDR3 nucleotides: TGTGTCCCCCCGTACGGGAGAATCTACGAGCAGTACTTC. Protein product: CVPPYGRIYEQYF.

The chain joins TRBV10-3 to TRBJ1-2; possible D gene TRBD1, 6 bases. V gave up 5 bases and J gave up 6 bases, with 7 bases separating them. This CDR3 comprises 11 residues. Germline V CDR1 and CDR2: ENHRY, SYGVKD. CDR3 sequence: CAISYRDGYTF. The CDR3 DNA sequence: TGTGCCATCAGTTACAGGGATGGCTACACCTTC.

In its sample, this clonotype was seen many times. Here the CDR3 reads CASSLEGQRNSPLHF. CDR3 coding DNA: TGCGCCAGCAGCTTGGAGGGACAACGTAATTCACCCCTCCACTTT. V gene TRBV5-1 combines with J gene TRBJ1-6; TRBD1 is a possible D gene (6 bases). The germline CDR1 and CDR2 sequences are SGHRS and YFSETQ. The CDR3 is 15 residues long. Trimming removed 0 bases at V and 6 bases at J, with 10 bases between. Supplemented by reference TRBV5-1 and TRBJ1-6, the full variable domain reads KAGVTQTPRYLIKTRGQQVTLSCSPISGHRSVSWYQQTPGQGLQFLFEYFSETQRNKGNFPGRFSGRQFSNSRSEMNVSTLELGDSALYLCASSLEGQRNSPLHFGNGTRLTVT.

This clonotype was picked up a small number of times. The chain uses TRBV6-4 and TRBJ2-6; no reliable D call. The ends were cut back, 0 bases at V and 1 base at J, with 4 bases in the middle. This CDR3 is 15 amino acids long. CDR1 is MRHNA and CDR2 is SNTAGT in the germline V gene. The CDR3: CASSDSKSGANVLTF. The CDR3 nucleotides read TGTGCCAGCAGTGACTCGAAATCTGGGGCCAACGTCCTGACTTTC.

V is TRBV7-2 and J is TRBJ2-2, with 7 bases identical to TRBD1. Germline V gives CDR1 SGHTA, CDR2 FQGNSA. With 10 bases clipped from V and 6 bases from J, the junction kept 11 bases outside the gene matches. The CDR3 extends over 14 amino acids. CDR3 in DNA: TGTGCCACGGGAAAACAGGGGATAGCCGGGGAGCTGTTTTTT. Its protein product is CATGKQGIAGELFF.

The chain employs TRBV11-1 and TRBJ1-6; D gene unclear. V was shortened by 3 bases and J by 7 bases, with 7 bases between the two germline ends. The length of the CDR3 is 13 residues. Germline assignment: CDR1 SGHAT and CDR2 FQDESV (reference sequence). The CDR3 protein is CASSFVENSPLHF. CDR3 DNA sequence: TGTGCCAGCAGCTTCGTAGAGAATTCACCCCTCCACTTT.

This clonotype was detected a few times. The V gene is TRBV18, the J gene TRBJ1-1; maybe TRBD1 (5 bases). Trimming removed 0 bases from V and 6 bases from J, with 17 bases in between. The CDR3 sequence is 16 residues long. Germline CDR1 reads KGHSH; CDR2 reads LQKENI. The CDR3, as DNA: TGTGCCAGCTCACCACCGTGGGCCAGGGTGGCGGCTGAAGCTTTCTTT. Translating it yields CASSPPWARVAAEAFF.

A few counts support this clonotype. The CDR3 nucleotides read TGTGCCAGCGCCGGACAGGGTACGGGCCGAACTGAAGCTTTCTTT. This gives the protein CASAGQGTGRTEAFF. The rearrangement joins TRBV27 to TRBJ1-1; 8 bases are shared with TRBD1. Germline assignment: CDR1 MNHEY and CDR2 SMNVEV (reference sequence). V lost 8 bases to trimming and J lost 5 bases; unmatched junction nucleotides: 13. The length of the CDR3 is 15 residues.

V and J are TRBV6-5 and TRBJ1-2; 12 bases align to TRBD1. V lost 5 bases to trimming and J lost 8 bases; unmatched junction nucleotides: 9. This CDR3 is built from 15 residues. Germline lookup yields CDR1 MNHEY and CDR2 SVGAGI. CDR3 sequence reads: CASSLRSGTGGGYTF. CDR3 DNA sequence: TGTGCCAGCAGTCTCCGATCCGGGACAGGGGGCGGCTACACCTTC.

The chain recombines TRBV12-3 or TRBV12-4 with TRBJ2-2; no firm D call. This CDR3 comprises 16 residues. V was clipped by 2 bases and J by 6 bases, with 16 bases between them. The CDR3 nucleotides are TGTGCCAGCAGTTTACCCCAGGCGTCGGGCCCCGGGGAGCTGTTTTTT. Protein product: CASSLPQASGPGELFF.